These 31 T cell receptor beta chains originate from one sample sequenced in a study of cytomegalovirus exposure and HLA in healthy donors. A multiplex PCR was run with 60 Vbeta primers and 13 Jbeta primers. Generated by immunoSEQ multiplex PCR, the TCRdb table keeps only in-frame clones and is missing some. The sample records 150,000 to 200,000 clones, approximately 80% being singletons. The sequenced material came from PBMCs. The receptor source for this set is a male donor in good health and CMV-seronegative.

The J gene is TRBJ1-5, the V gene TRBV19; a possible D gene is TRBD1 (6 bases). The CDR3 runs to 15 residues. V was clipped by 1 base and J by 2 bases, with 9 bases between them. Germline loops: CDR1 LNHDA, CDR2 SQIVND (reference sequence). CDR3 nucleotides: TGTGCCAGTAGTATAGCGGGGGGCGGCAATCAGCCCCAGCATTTT. Its protein product is CASSIAGGGNQPQHF.

The CDR3 DNA sequence: TGTGCCAGCAGTGACTCGAGGCAGGGCACTTACAATGAGCAGTTCTTC. Amino acids: CASSDSRQGTYNEQFF. The V gene is TRBV6-4, the J gene TRBJ2-1, with D possibly being TRBD1 (5 bases). CDR3 size: 16 residues. V shed 0 bases and J shed 4 bases, with 13 bases lying between them. Germline lookup yields CDR1 MRHNA and CDR2 SNTAGT.

This clone was found a few times. Other DNA sequences of this sample code for an identical CDR3. The CDR3 DNA sequence: TGTGCCAGCAGCGTATCCGGGGCTGGGGCCAACGTCCTGACTTTC. Amino acids: CASSVSGAGANVLTF. J is TRBJ2-6 and V is TRBV9, with a tentative D call TRBD2 (5 bases). The germline V gene has CDR1 SGDLS and CDR2 YYNGEE. V was clipped by 1 base and J by 2 bases, with 7 bases between them. This CDR3 is built from 15 residues.

CDR3 coding DNA: TGCAGCATTGGAAGGACAGGGGATTACGAGCAGTACTTC. Translating gives CSIGRTGDYEQYF. The rearrangement joins TRBV29-1 to TRBJ2-7; 9 positions match TRBD1. CDR1 and CDR2 from the germline V gene are SQVTM and ANQGSEA. The J segment lost 4 bases and the V segment lost 8 bases, leaving 9 bases of the junction unmatched. The CDR3 sequence is 13 residues long.

V is TRBV5-1 and J is TRBJ1-4; TRBD1 matches at 7 bases. The trim removed 0 bases at V and 8 bases at J, leaving 4 bases unmatched. The CDR3 runs to 14 residues. Germline V gene sequence: CDR1 SGHRS, CDR2 YFSETQ. CDR3 nucleotides: TGCGCCAGCAGCTTGGGACAGGGACGAGAAAAACTGTTTTTT. Its translation: CASSLGQGREKLFF. The full variable domain, in which reference TRBV5-1 and TRBJ1-4 provide the parts outside the CDR3, is KAGVTQTPRYLIKTRGQQVTLSCSPISGHRSVSWYQQTPGQGLQFLFEYFSETQRNKGNFPGRFSGRQFSNSRSEMNVSTLELGDSALYLCASSLGQGREKLFFGSGTQLSVL.

The gene calls are TRBV7-3 and TRBJ1-6; the match to TRBD1 covers 7 bases. Trimming took 3 bases from V and 6 from J; bases not matched to a gene: 5. Per the germline V gene, CDR1 is SGHTA and CDR2 is FQGTGA. This CDR3 comprises 15 residues. As DNA, the CDR3 is TGTGCCAGCAGCTTGGGGACAGAACTTAATTCACCCCTCCACTTT. Its protein product is CASSLGTELNSPLHF.

This chain connects TRBV4-1 to TRBJ1-1; D uncertain. V lost 4 bases to trimming and J lost 3 bases, with 12 bases between them. Germline assignment: CDR1 MGHRA and CDR2 YSYEKL. CDR3 length: 14 amino acids. Written as DNA, the CDR3 is TGCGCCAGCAGCCCCAGGTACAGACACACTGAAGCTTTCTTT. Protein product: CASSPRYRHTEAFF.

This clone was seen a single time. The chain has TRBV19 and TRBJ1-4; 11 bases match TRBD1. This CDR3 contains 15 residues. The V and J ends lost 4 bases and 8 bases, in that order; junction bases with no gene match: 6. Germline CDR1 reads LNHDA; CDR2 reads SQIVND (reference sequence). As DNA, the CDR3 is TGTGCCAGTAGTACGGGGACAGGGGGAATGGAAAAACTGTTTTTT. Its translation: CASSTGTGGMEKLFF.

The chain has TRBV27 and TRBJ2-5; 9 bases line up with TRBD2. In germline, CDR1 is MNHEY, CDR2 SMNVEV (reference sequence). Trimming cost V 5 bases and J 4 bases; bases outside gene matches: 5. The length of the CDR3 is 14 residues. CDR3 sequence: CASSPGLAPETQYF. The CDR3 nucleotides are TGTGCCAGCAGTCCGGGACTAGCCCCAGAGACCCAGTACTTC.

The genes are TRBV2 and TRBJ1-3; D gene ambiguous. CDR3 length equals 14 residues. Trimming took 7 bases from V and 4 from J, leaving 14 bases between them. CDR1 SNHLY and CDR2 FYNNEI come from the germline V gene. The CDR3 loop is CASIDRRSGNTIYF. CDR3 DNA sequence: TGTGCCAGCATAGACCGGAGATCCGGAAACACCATATATTTT.

This chain links TRBV30 with TRBJ2-3, with D possibly being TRBD2 (7 bases). CDR3 length equals 14 residues. Germline V gene sequence: CDR1 GTSNPN, CDR2 SVGIG (reference sequence). V gave up 4 bases and J gave up 4 bases, with 15 bases separating them. CDR3 in amino acids: CAWKGGQEADTQYF. DNA of the CDR3: TGTGCCTGGAAGGGGGGGCAAGAGGCAGATACGCAGTATTTT.

The genes are TRBV19 and TRBJ2-7; 11 positions agree with TRBD2. Germline CDR1 reads LNHDA; CDR2 reads SQIVND (reference sequence). The CDR3 loop spans 15 amino acids. Trimming at V came to 5 bases and at J to 3 bases, leaving 6 bases not matched to a gene. CDR3 region: CASSLLAGGHYEQYF. The CDR3 region has the DNA TGTGCCAGTAGTTTGCTAGCGGGGGGACACTACGAGCAGTACTTC.

The chain has TRBV25-1 and TRBJ1-2; D call uncertain. The germline V gene has CDR1 MGHDK and CDR2 SYGVNS. Trimming stripped 3 bases from V and 5 bases from J, with 10 bases between. This CDR3 spans 13 amino acids. The CDR3 spells CASSEEGVYGYTF. The CDR3 region has the DNA TGTGCCAGCAGTGAGGAGGGTGTTTATGGCTACACCTTC.

This chain links TRBV7-6 with TRBJ2-7; 10 nucleotides agree with TRBD1. This CDR3 has 13 amino acids. V was clipped by 1 base and J by 10 bases; unmatched bases: 4. CDR1 is SGHVS, CDR2 FNYEAQ, per germline. CDR3 sequence: CASSLGTGGRQYF. The CDR3 coding sequence is TGTGCCAGCAGCTTAGGGACAGGGGGTAGACAGTACTTC.

This clone has more than one count but fewer than ten. The chain joins TRBV7-2 to TRBJ2-1; 9 nucleotides match TRBD2. Trimming removed 5 bases from V and 3 bases from J; junction bases left unmatched: 5. The CDR3 is 15 amino acids. CDR1 and CDR2 (germline): SGHTA, FQGNSA. The DNA of the CDR3 is TGTGCCAGCAGCCAGACTAGCGGACTCTACAATGAGCAGTTCTTC. Amino acids: CASSQTSGLYNEQFF. Looking up the rest from reference TRBV7-2 and TRBJ2-1 gives the full variable domain: GAGVSQSPSNKVTEKGKDVELRCDPISGHTALYWYRQSLGQGLEFLIYFQGNSAPDKSGLPSDRFSAERTGGSVSTLTIQRTQQEDSAVYLCASSQTSGLYNEQFFGPGTRLTVL.

The rearrangement joins TRBV5-1 to TRBJ2-1; D may be TRBD2 (6 bases). V lost 4 bases and J lost 8, with 10 bases in between. Germline values: CDR1 SGHRS, CDR2 YFSETQ. The CDR3 is 12 amino acids. CDR3 loop: CASSRPGDEQFF. Here the CDR3 DNA reads TGCGCCAGCAGCCGCCCGGGAGATGAGCAGTTCTTC. Together with reference TRBV5-1 and TRBJ2-1, the CDR3 gives the full variable domain: KAGVTQTPRYLIKTRGQQVTLSCSPISGHRSVSWYQQTPGQGLQFLFEYFSETQRNKGNFPGRFSGRQFSNSRSEMNVSTLELGDSALYLCASSRPGDEQFFGPGTRLTVL.

V usage is TRBV10-3 and J usage is TRBJ2-7; D might be TRBD1 (6 bases). From germline, CDR1 is ENHRY and CDR2 SYGVKD. V lost 7 bases and J 1 base, leaving 11 bases between the germline ends. The CDR3 is 13 amino acids. In DNA form, the CDR3 reads TGTGCCATCAAACCGGACAGTTCCTACGAGCAGTACTTC. Amino acid sequence: CAIKPDSSYEQYF.

The chain is built from TRBV19 and TRBJ1-2; 7 bases map to TRBD1. Germline V lookup: CDR1 LNHDA, CDR2 SQIVND (reference sequence). CDR3 size: 15 residues. V shed 4 bases and J 4 bases; nucleotides not matched to a gene: 9. This CDR3 reads CASSRAGTAPYGYTF. The CDR3 region has the DNA TGTGCCAGTAGTAGGGCCGGGACAGCCCCCTATGGCTACACCTTC. The variable domain in full, with the rest retrieved from reference TRBV19 and TRBJ1-2, is DGGITQSPKYLFRKEGQNVTLSCEQNLNHDAMYWYRQDPGQGLRLIYYSQIVNDFQKGDIAEGYSVSREKKESFPLTVTSAQKNPTAFYLCASSRAGTAPYGYTFGSGTRLTVV.

The chain combines TRBV5-1 with TRBJ2-3; TRBD1 matches 9 bases. CDR3 length: 17 amino acids. CDR1 is SGHRS and CDR2 is YFSETQ in the germline V gene. The V and J ends lost 4 bases and 5 bases, in that order; junction bases with no gene match: 14. CDR3 in amino acids: CASSRGQGMTPVDTQYF. The CDR3 DNA reads TGCGCCAGCAGCCGTGGACAGGGGATGACCCCTGTAGATACGCAGTATTTT. Full variable domain (missing parts from reference TRBV5-1 and TRBJ2-3): KAGVTQTPRYLIKTRGQQVTLSCSPISGHRSVSWYQQTPGQGLQFLFEYFSETQRNKGNFPGRFSGRQFSNSRSEMNVSTLELGDSALYLCASSRGQGMTPVDTQYFGPGTRLTVL.

In its sample, this clone was seen a few times. The chain carries TRBV4-2 and TRBJ2-1, with D maybe TRBD2 (5 bases). CDR1 and CDR2 (germline): LGHNA, YNFKEQ. V lost 1 base and J 0 bases, leaving 7 bases between the germline ends. This CDR3 comprises 15 residues. DNA of the CDR3: TGTGCCAGCAGCCAAGTACTAGACTCCTACAATGAGCAGTTCTTC. Translating gives CASSQVLDSYNEQFF.

This clone showed up just a few times. The chain is built from TRBV28 and TRBJ1-6; D may be TRBD1 (5 bases). V was shortened by 2 bases and J by 7 bases, with 18 bases between the two germline ends. There are 17 residues in the CDR3. The germline V gene encodes CDR1 MDHEN and CDR2 SYDVKM. DNA of the CDR3: TGTGCCAGCAGTTTAGGGGTCGCGGGGCTTGGGAATTCACCCCTCCACTTT. Residues: CASSLGVAGLGNSPLHF.

The chain combines TRBV19 with TRBJ2-2; TRBD1 matches at 8 bases. This CDR3 is built from 14 residues. V gave up 5 bases and J gave up 5 bases; unmatched junction bases: 4. Germline CDR1 is LNHDA and CDR2 is SQIVND (reference sequence). The CDR3 bases are TGTGCCAGTAGTCGTACAGGGGGAACCGGGGAGCTGTTTTTT. Protein product: CASSRTGGTGELFF.

The rearrangement joins TRBV18 to TRBJ2-1, with D possibly matching TRBD1 (7 bases). V was pared by 4 bases and J by 4 bases, with 20 bases between. CDR1 and CDR2 from the germline V gene are KGHSH and LQKENI. This CDR3 has 17 amino acids. For the CDR3, the DNA is TGTGCCAGCTCACGAACTCAGGGGGGATTAAGGTACAATGAGCAGTTCTTC. Residues: CASSRTQGGLRYNEQFF.

The chain employs TRBV7-2 and TRBJ1-3; D perhaps matches TRBD1 (6 bases). This CDR3 region has 15 residues. V shed 5 bases and J shed 0 bases, with 11 bases lying between them. Germline V gene lookup returns CDR1 SGHTA and CDR2 FQGNSA. The CDR3 region is CASSPGGRSGNTIYF. DNA for the CDR3: TGTGCCAGCAGCCCGGGGGGCCGCTCTGGAAACACCATATATTTT.

The chain is built from TRBV2 and TRBJ1-5; D is possibly TRBD1 (6 bases). V lost 3 bases and J 9 bases, leaving 15 bases between the germline ends. CDR1 is SNHLY and CDR2 is FYNNEI in the germline V gene. CDR3 length: 14 amino acids. The CDR3 nucleotides read TGTGCCAGCAGTGAGAGGGGGACCGGGCTGCCCCAGCATTTT. This translates into CASSERGTGLPQHF.

The chain is built from TRBV5-1 and TRBJ2-5, with 10 nucleotides matching TRBD2. Unmatched junction bases numbered 10, after V lost 6 bases and J lost 5 bases. Germline CDR1 and CDR2: SGHRS and YFSETQ. The CDR3 covers 15 residues. The CDR3 DNA is TGCGCCAGCACAAGCGGGAGGGCCGGCCCTGAGACCCAGTACTTC. Its protein is CASTSGRAGPETQYF. Using reference TRBV5-1 and TRBJ2-5 for the parts outside the CDR3, the full variable domain is KAGVTQTPRYLIKTRGQQVTLSCSPISGHRSVSWYQQTPGQGLQFLFEYFSETQRNKGNFPGRFSGRQFSNSRSEMNVSTLELGDSALYLCASTSGRAGPETQYFGPGTRLLVL.

The chain joins TRBV5-6 to TRBJ2-5; 13 bases fit TRBD2. The ends lost 2 bases at V and 1 base at J; junction bases unmatched: 2. From germline, CDR1 is SGHDT and CDR2 YYEEEE. This CDR3 contains 16 residues. CDR3 amino acids: CASSLLAGGPQETQYF. CDR3 DNA: TGTGCCAGCAGCTTACTAGCGGGGGGGCCCCAAGAGACCCAGTACTTC.

The V call is TRBV7-9, the J call TRBJ1-3; 9 positions agree with TRBD1. J gave up 2 bases and V 5 bases, and 13 bases lay outside the gene matches. There are 18 residues in the CDR3. Looked up from germline, CDR1 is SEHNR and CDR2 is FQNEAQ (reference sequence). CDR3 coding DNA: TGTGCCAGCAGCCGGGACAGGGATCGAGAAGAGGCTGGAAACACCATATATTTT. Translating gives CASSRDRDREEAGNTIYF.

This chain joins TRBV11-3 and TRBJ1-1; D call uncertain. Trimming pared 5 bases from V and 1 base from J, leaving 8 bases between. Germline values: CDR1 SGHNT, CDR2 YENEEA. The CDR3 loop spans 13 amino acids. The CDR3 reads CASSPHQNTEAFF. The CDR3 DNA follows: TGTGCCAGCAGCCCACATCAGAACACTGAAGCTTTCTTT.

The rearrangement uses TRBV1 and TRBJ2-5; TRBD2 reflects the table's D call only, with no check against the DNA. TRBV1 is designated a pseudogene. The CDR3 runs 16 residues. CDR3 in DNA: TGCACCAGCAGCGCCGGCCCAGGACTAGTGGGGGAGACCCAGTACTTC. It specifies CTSSAGPGLVGETQYF.

V and J are TRBV15 and TRBJ2-3, with TRBD1 matching over 8 bases. CDR1 and CDR2 from the germline V gene are LNHNV and YYDKDF (reference sequence). J was trimmed by 0 bases and V by 8 bases; bases with no gene match: 13. The CDR3 totals 17 residues. CDR3 DNA sequence: TGTGCCACCCTACGACAGGGGACGAAAACTAGCACAGATACGCAGTATTTT. Translation: CATLRQGTKTSTDTQYF.